The T cell receptor (beta chain) described here comes from a study of blood T cell repertoires in COVID-19 (dated by TCRdb to about 2020). Background for the entire study: Samples covering the acute and convalescent phases of COVID-19 were provided by collaborators in the United States, Italy and Spain. The prospective study material was composed of cDNA or gDNA derived from T cells, B-cell-depleted T cells, or PBMCs. Subjects who had been exposed to COVID-19, were actively infected with it, or had recovered from it provided the deeply sampled blood TCRbeta repertoires that made up the dataset. The repertoires were made available in a free public database intended to serve as a resource for research on the immune response to SARS-CoV-2. Samples were obtained from the ongoing ImmuneRACE study (first 160 participants) and from about 1,300 subjects provided by 6 global collaborators. Nearly every sample came with metadata listing a de-identified subject ID, COVID-19 status, age in years and sex. HLA class I and class II types, where available, came from metadata supplied by the sample provider rather than from assay-based typing. Broader findings and caveats from the paper: The quantity of clinical and demographic metadata differed by source and by participant and was supplied without curation.

The germline V gene encodes CDR1 SGDLS and CDR2 YYNGEE. The trim is 4 bases for V and 1 base for J, with a gap of 9 bases between the germline ends. The CDR3 covers 15 residues, taking in both the cysteine and the phenylalanine. Only the CDR3 DNA stays, 45 bases, in frame from base 1. The immunoSEQ Assay, a bias-controlled multiplex PCR, was used to amplify TCRbeta CDR3 regions from genomic DNA. Regarding the original processing steps: Within the assay, amplification of reference gene primers was used to estimate how many nucleated cells each sample contained. Sequence reads were collapsed and filtered to measure the absolute abundance of every unique TCRbeta CDR3 rearrangement. For each sample, productive Simpson clonality was calculated as the square root of Simpson's diversity index across productive rearrangements. As stored in TCRdb, this immuneACCESS dataset retains in-frame rearrangements with V and J assigned. A fraction of the clones does not appear; measured against another copy, unresolved V genes explain less than half of the discrepancy, and the remainder lacks a known reason. That table supplies the V and J calls and clone size; D and trimming were determined from the DNA. For this sample the table gives about 180,000 clones, of which approximately 83% were detected only once. The ten largest clonotypes hold 1.5% to 1.9% of the sample.

Each collaborating institution followed its own protocols to collect whole blood in K2EDTA tubes. For TCRbeta analysis, collaborators shipped samples in one of three forms: frozen whole blood, isolated PBMCs, or DNA extracted from either of those sample types. Points on this clone: There is no known antigen for this receptor. One base away there is no much larger clone; base qualities are not given.

Sequencing was carried out using peripheral blood. The sequence was collected from a human donor in a cohort sampled during active COVID-19. The chain uses TRBV9 and TRBJ2-6; a weak D assignment points to TRBD2 (5 bases agree). The DNA is as follows: TGTGCCAGCAGCCCAGAGGGTTCTGGGGCCAACGTCCTGACTTTC. This encodes CASSPEGSGANVLTF.